Listed below are T cell receptor beta chains from one sample, sequenced in a study of Graves' ophthalmopathy and Graves' hyperthyroidism. TCRdb fed the multiplex PCR reads into MiXCR, producing one record per CDR3 protein. Of over a million distinct CDR3 sequences detected, less than 45% appear once; the ten largest clones hold approximately 10%. Sequences were obtained from peripheral blood or thyroid tissue (not recorded which). Every receptor here comes from an adult man with Graves' hyperthyroidism. CDR3s include the opening cysteine and the closing phenylalanine or tryptophan. The D gene is left open where the match is weak. Not every row has a clone size; where given, it reads once, few, many or a size class.

size	V	J	D	DNA	CDR3
few	TRBV7-2	TRBJ2-3	NA	TGTGCCAGCAGCTTAGTACGGGCAGATACGCAGTATTTT	CASSLVRADTQYF
many	TRBV20-1	TRBJ2-5	NA	TGCAGTGCTAGAGATCAGGGCAGCCAAGAGACCCAGTACTTC	CSARDQGSQETQYF
NA	TRBV6-5	TRBJ1-5	NA	TGTGCCAGCAGCCAAGGTGACAGTACGTGTCAGCCCCAGCATTTT	CASSQGDSTCQPQHF
NA	TRBV10-3	TRBJ1-2	NA	TGTGCCATCAGTGCCGACCTGACAGTGGTCCTTGGCTACACCTTC	CAISADLTVVLGYTF
many	TRBV7-2	TRBJ2-7	TRBD1	TGTGCCAGCGTACCGGGACAGGGTATTTTTTACGAGCAGTACTTC	CASVPGQGIFYEQYF
few	TRBV2	TRBJ2-7	TRBD2	TGTGCCAGCAGTGAACTTGGGACTAGCCGAGGGGAGCAGTACTTC	CASSELGTSRGEQYF
many	TRBV20-1	TRBJ1-6	TRBD1	TGCAGTGGTTTGAGCGCAGGGGGGGGCTCCTATAATTCACCCCTCCACTTT	CSGLSAGGGSYNSPLHF
NA	TRBV29-1	TRBJ2-2	NA	TGCAGCGTGCCCTCGACAGGTCGGGACGGGGAGCTGTTTTTT	CSVPSTGRDGELFF
NA	TRBV5-1	TRBJ2-3	TRBD2	TGCGCCAGCATCGGGGGGGGTGATACGCAGTATTTT	CASIGGGDTQYF
few	TRBV2	TRBJ1-2	NA	TGTGCCAGCAGGCGGACTAGCGGGATAAATGGCTACACCTTC	CASRRTSGINGYTF
many	TRBV20-1	TRBJ2-7	TRBD2	TGCAGTGCTAAACTAGCGGGGATTTACGAGCAGTACTTC	CSAKLAGIYEQYF
many	TRBV9	TRBJ1-3	NA	TGTGCCAGCAGCCTTCGGGACGTAGGAAACACCATATATTTT	CASSLRDVGNTIYF
many	TRBV7-9	TRBJ1-1	NA	TGTGCCAGCAGCATGGTTGGGCGGTTCAACACTGAAGCTTTCTTT	CASSMVGRFNTEAFF
NA	TRBV5-1	TRBJ2-7	NA	TGCGCCAGCAGCTTGGTGGGGGTGCGAAGTCCCTACGAGCAGTACTTC	CASSLVGVRSPYEQYF
NA	TRBV7-6	TRBJ2-5	NA	TGTGCCAGCAGTGACCCTTTAGTAATCCGACAAGAGACCCAGTACTTC	CASSDPLVIRQETQYF
many	TRBV9	TRBJ2-7	NA	TGTGCCAGCCCAAGGGGAAACAGGGCCTCCTACGAGCAGTACTTC	CASPRGNRASYEQYF
NA	TRBV7-9	TRBJ2-5	TRBD2	TGTGCCAGCAGCTTCCCAGGGCTAGCGGGCCTAGCACTAGAGACCCAGTACTTC	CASSFPGLAGLALETQYF
NA	TRBV5-1	TRBJ2-2	TRBD2	TGCGCCAGCAGCTTGGCTCTAGCGGGGGGGCCAAGAACCGGGGAGCTGTTTTTT	CASSLALAGGPRTGELFF
NA	TRBV29-1	TRBJ1-2	NA	TGCAGCGTCGTGACAGGTGACGGTGGCTACACCTTC	CSVVTGDGGYTF
many	TRBV11-2	TRBJ2-7	TRBD1	TGTGCCAGCAGCTTAGACCCGGGACAGGGGGCGTACGAGCAGTACTTC	CASSLDPGQGAYEQYF
many	TRBV25-1	TRBJ2-7	NA	TGTGCCAGCAGTAGTTGGGGGCAGAGCTCCTACGAGCAGTACTTC	CASSSWGQSSYEQYF
few	TRBV7-2	TRBJ2-7	TRBD2	TGTGCCAGCAGCTCTATACCGGGACTAGCGGGAGGTTACGAGCAGTACTTC	CASSSIPGLAGGYEQYF
NA	TRBV11-2	TRBJ1-2	NA	TGTGCCAGCAGCTTGGATTGGGCTGGCTACACCTTC	CASSLDWAGYTF
many	TRBV5-6	TRBJ1-5	NA	TGTGCCAGCAGCTCCCAATATGGAAAGGGGCATCAGCCCCAGCATTTT	CASSSQYGKGHQPQHF
few	TRBV6-5	TRBJ2-5	TRBD2	TGTGCCAGCAGTTACTATAGCGGGGGGGTTGGTGAGACCCAGTACTTC	CASSYYSGGVGETQYF
many	TRBV5-8	TRBJ1-2	NA	TGTGCCAGCAGCTTCGAAGAGGCGGCTAACTATGGCTACACCTTC	CASSFEEAANYGYTF
many	TRBV10-2	TRBJ2-2	NA	TGCGCCAGCAATTTGGGGGAGAGCACCGGGGAGCTGTTTTTT	CASNLGESTGELFF
once	TRBV2	TRBJ2-7	NA	TGTGCCAGCAGTGAGCCTCGGGGGTCCTACGAGCAGTACTTC	CASSEPRGSYEQYF
NA	TRBV2	TRBJ2-5	NA	TGTGCCAGCAGTGACTCCTCGTACCAAGAGACCCAGTACTTC	CASSDSSYQETQYF
few	TRBV6-6	TRBJ1-1	NA	TGTGCCAGCAGTTATTTTAAGGAGGGGACTGAAGCTTTCTTT	CASSYFKEGTEAFF
NA	TRBV29-1	TRBJ1-1	NA	TGCAGCGCCCTTAGCGTGAGCACTGAAGCTTTCTTT	CSALSVSTEAFF
NA	TRBV12-3/TRBV12-4	TRBJ2-5	TRBD2	TGTGCCAGCAGTGTCCGGGACTACCCAAAAGAGACCCAGTACTTC	CASSVRDYPKETQYF
many	TRBV6-5	TRBJ1-6	NA	TGTGCCAGCAGTTACTCCACGGGGGTTTCACCCCTCCACTTT	CASSYSTGVSPLHF
few	TRBV6-2/TRBV6-3	TRBJ2-7	TRBD1	TGTGCCAGCAGCCAAATGACAGGGTACGAGCAGTACTTC	CASSQMTGYEQYF
NA	TRBV12-3/TRBV12-4	TRBJ2-7	NA	TGTGCCAGCAGTTTGGCGCTAAGAGGCCTGGACGAGCAGTACTTC	CASSLALRGLDEQYF
NA	TRBV2	TRBJ2-6	NA	TGTGCCAGCAGTGACGTGGCCAACGTCCTGACTTTC	CASSDVANVLTF
once	TRBV7-2	TRBJ2-5	NA	TGTGCCAGCAGCTTGGTAGGGGCGTCACAAGAGACCCAGTACTTC	CASSLVGASQETQYF
many	TRBV19	TRBJ1-2	TRBD1	TGTGCCAGTAGTATTCCCCGGACAGGACAGCTCGGCTACACCTTC	CASSIPRTGQLGYTF
NA	TRBV7-9	TRBJ1-5	NA	TGTGCCAGCAGCCACCTCGGGCAGCCCCAGCATTTT	CASSHLGQPQHF
many	TRBV29-1	TRBJ2-7	NA	TGCAGCGTTGTGTCTTACGAGCAGTACTTC	CSVVSYEQYF
NA	TRBV2	TRBJ2-5	TRBD1	TGTGCCAGCACCCAGGGGGTACTCCCTGGGACCCAGTACTTC	CASTQGVLPGTQYF
NA	TRBV24-1	TRBJ2-1	TRBD1	TGTGCCACCAGTGATTTTGCAGGGGGTTCCTACAATGAGCAGTTCTTC	CATSDFAGGSYNEQFF
NA	TRBV29-1	TRBJ1-3	NA	TGCAGCGTTGTGGGGGTCAACACCGTATATTTT	CSVVGVNTVYF